This is a list of T cell receptor beta chains from one sample in a study of T cell clones after liver transplantation. The table came from immunoSEQ multiplex PCR; TCRdb's copy has only in-frame clones and leaves some out. The sample shows 70,000 or so clones, roughly nine tenths of them seen only once. The starting material was CD4+ T cells from blood, obtained before liver transplant. These receptors were taken from a human donor who received a liver transplant. Both conserved end residues are part of each CDR3. Fields, in order: V gene, CDR3 protein.

TRBV5-1 | CASSSGRLSNTEAFF
TRBV7-9 | CASSFPLAGLGEQYF
TRBV2 | CASAGVQETQYF
TRBV7-2 | CASSLTSTGGVTEAFF
TRBV19 | CASSRTASTDTQYF
TRBV29-1 | CSVPGLERVQFF
TRBV7-2 | CASSVAGSFRETQYF
TRBV5-1 | CASSLGLRGPETGELFF
TRBV28 | CASRGRRSTDTQYF
TRBV6-1 | CASSVLGGDYGYTF
TRBV7-2 | CASTLTNTGELFF